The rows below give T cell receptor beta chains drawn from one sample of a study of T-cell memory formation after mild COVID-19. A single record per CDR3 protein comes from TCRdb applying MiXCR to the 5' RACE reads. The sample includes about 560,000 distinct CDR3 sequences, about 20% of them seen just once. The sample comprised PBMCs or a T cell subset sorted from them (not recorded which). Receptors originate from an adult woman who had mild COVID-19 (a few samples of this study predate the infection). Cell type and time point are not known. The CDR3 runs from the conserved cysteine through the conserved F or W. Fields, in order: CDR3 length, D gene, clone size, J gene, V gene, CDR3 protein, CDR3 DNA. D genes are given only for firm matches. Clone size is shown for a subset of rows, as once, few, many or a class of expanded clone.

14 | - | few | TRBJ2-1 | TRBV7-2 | CASSSPPRDVGQFF | TGTGCCAGCAGCTCCCCCCCGCGGGATGTTGGGCAGTTCTTC
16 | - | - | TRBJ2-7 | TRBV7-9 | CASSLVGGGRDYEQYF | TGTGCCAGCAGCTTAGTAGGGGGAGGCCGAGACTACGAGCAGTACTTC
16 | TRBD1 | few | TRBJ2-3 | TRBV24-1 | CATSDPGQSSTDTQYF | TGTGCCACCAGTGACCCGGGACAGTCTAGCACAGATACGCAGTATTTT
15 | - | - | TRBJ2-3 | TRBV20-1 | CSASWAPRATDTQYF | TGCAGTGCTTCATGGGCCCCGAGGGCCACAGATACGCAGTATTTT
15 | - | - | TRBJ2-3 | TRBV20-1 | CSAPNRGGGTDTQYF | TGCAGTGCGCCTAACAGGGGAGGGGGCACAGATACGCAGTATTTT
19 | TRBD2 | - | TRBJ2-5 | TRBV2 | CASSEERGGPMSEQETQYF | TGTGCCAGCAGTGAAGAGAGGGGAGGGCCGATGAGCGAACAAGAGACCCAGTACTTC
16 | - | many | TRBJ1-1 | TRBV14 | CASSRKDGRENTEAFF | TGTGCCAGCAGCAGGAAGGACGGCCGGGAGAACACTGAAGCTTTCTTT
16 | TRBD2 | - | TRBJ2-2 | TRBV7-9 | CASSLGTTTEGGELFF | TGTGCCAGCAGCTTGGGGACTACCACAGAGGGCGGGGAGCTGTTTTTT
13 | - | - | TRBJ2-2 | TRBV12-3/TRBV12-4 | CASTPSGTGELLF | TGTGCCAGCACCCCTTCGGGTACCGGGGAGCTGCTTTTT
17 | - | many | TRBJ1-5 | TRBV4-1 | CASSQDVGTPSNQPQHF | TGCGCCAGCAGCCAAGATGTGGGGACACCCAGCAATCAGCCCCAGCATTTT
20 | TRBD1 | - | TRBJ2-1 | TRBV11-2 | CASSLARDSQVGWSYNEQFF | TGTGCCAGCAGCTTAGCCAGGGACAGTCAAGTCGGGTGGTCCTACAATGAGCAGTTCTTC
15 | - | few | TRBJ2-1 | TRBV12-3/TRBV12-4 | CASSLTAVLGYEQFF | TGTGCCAGCAGTTTAACAGCGGTCCTGGGGTATGAGCAGTTCTTC
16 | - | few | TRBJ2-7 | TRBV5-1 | CASSLLVRETAYEQYF | TGCGCCAGCAGCTTGTTAGTGAGAGAGACGGCCTACGAGCAGTACTTC
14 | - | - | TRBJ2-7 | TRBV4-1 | CASSRREGVNEQYF | TGCGCCAGCAGTCGCAGGGAGGGGGTCAACGAGCAGTACTTC
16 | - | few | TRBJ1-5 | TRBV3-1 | CASSMGGRYSNQPQHF | TGTGCCAGCAGCATGGGAGGGCGTTATAGCAATCAGCCCCAGCATTTT
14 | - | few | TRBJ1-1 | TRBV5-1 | CASSSSDPGTEAFF | TGCGCCAGCAGCTCGTCGGACCCGGGCACTGAAGCTTTCTTT
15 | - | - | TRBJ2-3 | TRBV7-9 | CASSLARRGTDTQYF | TGTGCCAGCAGCTTAGCTAGAAGGGGCACAGATACGCAGTATTTT
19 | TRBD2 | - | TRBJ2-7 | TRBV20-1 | CSARGHGTSGRPFPYEQYF | TGCAGTGCTAGAGGACACGGGACTAGCGGGAGGCCATTCCCCTACGAGCAGTACTTC
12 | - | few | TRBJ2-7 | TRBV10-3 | CAISQRGYEQYF | TGTGCCATCAGTCAACGAGGGTACGAGCAGTACTTC
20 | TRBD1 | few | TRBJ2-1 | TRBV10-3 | CAISEVRDRGRLSSYNEQFF | TGTGCCATCAGTGAGGTCCGGGACAGGGGGCGCCTGAGCTCCTACAATGAGCAGTTCTTC
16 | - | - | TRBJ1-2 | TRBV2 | CASSEQQGSVYYGYTF | TGTGCCAGCAGTGAGCAACAGGGATCAGTTTACTATGGCTACACCTTC